This TCR beta chain was recovered during a study of T-cell reconstitution after alpha-beta-depleted transplantation in children. Notes on the study in general: Reports say that about two months after transplant, the alpha-beta T cells came out of several hundred graft clones that had expanded. After transplant, high TCRbeta diversity at day 60 in some patients arose from surviving recipient T cells and thymic progenitors. Newly made T cells mostly supplied T-cell counts and diversity one year after transplant.

This CDR3 comprises 14 residues. Trimming stripped 2 bases from V and 0 bases from J, with 5 bases between. Germline V gives CDR1 LGHDT, CDR2 YNNKEL (reference sequence). A remark on this clonotype: No antigen is known for it.

Unique molecular identifiers tagged the TCRbeta library. TCRdb fed the PCR reads into MiXCR, producing one record per CDR3 protein. The repertoire has hundreds of thousands of distinct CDR3 sequences, under 15% of them found once; the top ten carry 0.79%. This clonotype was obtained from a girl aged 2 to 10 with congenital amegakaryocytic thrombocytopenia, due to receive a stem cell transplant. This chain uses TRBV3-1 with TRBJ1-3; D remains ambiguous. This specimen was PBMCs, taken before TCRalphabeta/CD19-depleted stem cell transplant. CDR3 bases: TGTGCCAGCAGCCAACGCACCTCTGGAAACACCATATATTTT. Protein sequence: CASSQRTSGNTIYF.